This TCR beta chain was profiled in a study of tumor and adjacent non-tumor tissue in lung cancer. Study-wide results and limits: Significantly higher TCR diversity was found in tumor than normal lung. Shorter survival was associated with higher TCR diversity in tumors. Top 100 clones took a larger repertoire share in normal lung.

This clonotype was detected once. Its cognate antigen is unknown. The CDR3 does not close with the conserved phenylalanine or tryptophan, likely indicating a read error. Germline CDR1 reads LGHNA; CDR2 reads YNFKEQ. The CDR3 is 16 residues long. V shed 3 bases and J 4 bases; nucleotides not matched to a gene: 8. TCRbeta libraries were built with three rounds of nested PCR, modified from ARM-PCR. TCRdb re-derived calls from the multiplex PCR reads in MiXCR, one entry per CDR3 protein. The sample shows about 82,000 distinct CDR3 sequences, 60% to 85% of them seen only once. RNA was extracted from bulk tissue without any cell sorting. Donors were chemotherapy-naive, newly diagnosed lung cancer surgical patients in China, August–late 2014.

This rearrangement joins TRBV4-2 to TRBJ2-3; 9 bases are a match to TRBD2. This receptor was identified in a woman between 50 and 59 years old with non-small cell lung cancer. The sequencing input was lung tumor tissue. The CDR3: CASSQEGLAGSDTQYL. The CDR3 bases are TGTGCCAGCAGCCAGGAGGGACTAGCTGGATCAGATACGCAGTATTTA.